This T cell receptor (beta chain) was recorded in a study of T cells in localized non-small cell lung cancer. The study's findings and limits: Patients showing higher blood T cell density tended to see longer overall survival. Across samples, adjacent lung featured a median around 60 of the top 100 tumor clones.

Trimming removed 3 bases from V and 0 bases from J; junction bases left unmatched: 4. CDR3 length equals 15 residues. CDR1 and CDR2 (germline): WNHNN, SYGVQD (reference sequence). TCRdb's table, derived via immunoSEQ multiplex PCR, lists solely in-frame clones and lacks some. In the table there are some 50,000 clones, approximately 88% of which are singletons. There are a few counts of this clone. Its matching antigen is unknown. This clonotype was sampled from a man aged 40 to 75 with stage III lung adenocarcinoma. This chain links TRBV10-1 with TRBJ2-7, with TRBD2 identical over 8 bases. The sample was peripheral blood mononuclear cells, taken before any cancer treatment. Here the CDR3 DNA reads TGCGCCAGCAGTGAAACTAGCGGCCTCTCCTACGAGCAGTACTTC. As protein: CASSETSGLSYEQYF.